The next 30 T cell receptor beta chains were all read from a single sample in a study of cytomegalovirus exposure and HLA in healthy donors. The PCR employed 60 Vbeta primers together with 13 Jbeta primers. The repertoire was sequenced with immunoSEQ multiplex PCR; TCRdb's copy has only in-frame clones and lacks some. The sample has roughly 84,000 clones, more than 60% seen once; the top ten hold 13%. The sample taken for sequencing was PBMCs. These receptors came from a human donor in good health.

This clone was recorded only once. The gene calls are TRBV9 and TRBJ1-2; perhaps TRBD1 as D (6 bases). Germline V CDR1 and CDR2: SGDLS, YYNGEE. V lost 5 bases to trimming and J lost 8 bases, with 22 bases between them. The CDR3 has 15 residues. This chain's CDR3 is CASSPRPGGGAGYTF. In nucleotides, the CDR3 is TGTGCCAGCAGTCCCCGACCAGGTGGGGGCGCGGGCTACACCTTC.

This sequence joins TRBV12-5 and TRBJ2-1, with 10 positions matching TRBD1. The trim removed 4 bases at V and 4 bases at J, leaving 1 base unmatched. This CDR3 spans 14 amino acids. CDR1 and CDR2 (germline): LGHNT, FRNRAP. Here the CDR3 reads CASGWTGGYNEQFF. The CDR3, as DNA: TGTGCTAGTGGTTGGACAGGGGGATACAATGAGCAGTTCTTC.

This chain links TRBV5-4 with TRBJ1-3; 9 bases match TRBD1. The V and J ends lost 3 bases and 4 bases, in that order; junction bases with no gene match: 8. This CDR3 comprises 16 residues. Per germline, CDR1 SGHNT and CDR2 YYREEE (reference sequence). The CDR3 region is CASSSGTGHPGNTIYF. CDR3 DNA sequence: TGTGCCAGCAGCTCCGGGACAGGGCACCCCGGAAACACCATATATTTT.

This chain links TRBV4-3 with TRBJ1-4; 7 bases map to TRBD1. V gave up 1 base and J gave up 8 bases; unmatched junction bases: 7. Germline CDR1 LGHNA, CDR2 YSLEER. This CDR3 spans 15 amino acids. CDR3 amino acids: CASSQGQGGGEKLFF. CDR3 bases: TGCGCCAGCAGCCAAGGACAGGGCGGCGGCGAAAAACTGTTTTTT.

This chain links TRBV4-1 with TRBJ1-5; 7 bases map to TRBD1. The V gene's germline CDR1 is MGHRA and CDR2 YSYEKL. The CDR3 sequence is 15 residues long. With V trimmed by 0 bases and J by 6 bases, 5 bases remained unmatched. In DNA form, the CDR3 reads TGCGCCAGCAGCCAAGATCAAGGGGACAGTCAGCCCCAGCATTTT. Its translation is CASSQDQGDSQPQHF.

The chain joins TRBV4-1 to TRBJ1-6; unclear D gene. This CDR3 has 15 residues. The V gene's germline CDR1 is MGHRA and CDR2 YSYEKL. The ends were cut back, 1 base at V and 7 bases at J, with 11 bases in the middle. The CDR3 region has the DNA TGCGCCAGCAGCCAAGTTAAAGACAACAATTCACCCCTCCACTTT. This codes for CASSQVKDNNSPLHF.

There are a few counts of this clone. V usage is TRBV6-4 and J usage is TRBJ2-3; 9 bases align to TRBD2. There are 14 residues in the CDR3. CDR1 is MRHNA, CDR2 SNTAGT, per germline. The V segment lost 3 bases and the J segment 2 bases; nucleotides outside the gene matches: 0. CDR3 sequence: CASSEGLATDTQYF. As DNA, the CDR3 is TGTGCCAGCAGTGAGGGACTAGCCACAGATACGCAGTATTTT.

Remarks on this clone: Other DNA sequences in this specimen translate into the identical CDR3. The chain links TRBV6-5 to TRBJ1-1, with D uncertain. V was clipped by 5 bases and J by 0 bases, with 7 bases between them. CDR1 is MNHEY and CDR2 is SVGAGI in the germline V gene. This CDR3 has 13 residues. CDR3 residues: CASSDTLNTEAFF. CDR3 in DNA: TGTGCCAGCAGTGATACATTGAACACTGAAGCTTTCTTT.

The V gene is TRBV6-6, the J gene TRBJ2-5; 13 bases agree with TRBD2. The germline gives CDR1 MNHNY, CDR2 SVGAGI (reference sequence). Trimming took 8 bases from V and 0 from J; bases not matched to a gene: 6. The CDR3 runs to 16 residues. The CDR3 nucleotides are TGTGCCAGCCGACGACTAGCGGGGGGTTACCAAGAGACCCAGTACTTC. Protein product: CASRRLAGGYQETQYF.

The chain is built from TRBV7-8 and TRBJ1-1, with D tentatively TRBD1 (6 bases). The V gene lost 2 bases and the J gene lost 3 bases, with 16 bases spanning the gap. The CDR3 length is 16 residues. Germline CDR1 is SGHVS and CDR2 is FQNEAQ. CDR3 in DNA: TGTGCCAGCAGCTTATTGGGGGCAGGGCGGGACACTGAAGCTTTCTTT. Protein product: CASSLLGAGRDTEAFF. Together with reference TRBV7-8 and TRBJ1-1, the CDR3 gives the full variable domain: GAGVSQSPRYKVAKRGQDVALRCDPISGHVSLFWYQQALGQGPEFLTYFQNEAQLDKSGLPSDRFFAERPEGSVSTLKIQRTQQEDSAVYLCASSLLGAGRDTEAFFGQGTRLTVV.

The chain recombines TRBV5-4 with TRBJ1-4; D unresolved. Germline V CDR1 and CDR2: SGHNT, YYREEE (reference sequence). V was cut by 0 bases and J by 0 bases, with 6 bases left in between. The CDR3 has 15 residues. For the CDR3, the DNA is TGTGCCAGCAGCTTGGGGCTGGCAACTAATGAAAAACTGTTTTTT. Its protein is CASSLGLATNEKLFF.

The chain couples TRBV5-8 to TRBJ1-3; no clear D. In germline, CDR1 is SGHTS, CDR2 YDEGEE. The CDR3 runs to 15 residues. Trimming removed 0 bases from V and 0 bases from J, with 7 bases in between. CDR3 protein: CASSLGAYSGNTIYF. The CDR3 DNA reads TGTGCCAGCAGCTTGGGGGCCTACTCTGGAAACACCATATATTTT.

The V gene is TRBV2, the J gene TRBJ1-5; perhaps TRBD1 as D (5 bases). V was trimmed by 5 bases and J by 5 bases, leaving 13 bases between them. CDR1 is SNHLY, CDR2 FYNNEI, per germline. The CDR3 spans 14 residues. This CDR3 reads CASSTAWGDQPQHF. Here the CDR3 DNA reads TGTGCCAGCAGTACCGCTTGGGGGGATCAGCCCCAGCATTTT.

This clone appeared once. The rearrangement joins TRBV4-3 to TRBJ2-3, with TRBD2 matching 7 bases. CDR3 length: 15 residues. The germline gives CDR1 LGHNA, CDR2 YSLEER. Unmatched junction bases numbered 7, after V lost 4 bases and J lost 3 bases. The CDR3: CASSLSGGGTDTQYF. In nucleotides, the CDR3 is TGCGCCAGCAGCCTGTCGGGGGGTGGGACAGATACGCAGTATTTT.

The chain has TRBV2 and TRBJ1-6, with TRBD1 matching over 8 bases. After removal of 9 bases from V and 3 bases from J, the junction contained 10 bases not matched to a gene. The CDR3 consists of 16 residues. Germline V CDR1 and CDR2: SNHLY, FYNNEI. The CDR3 DNA reads as TGTGCCAGTATGCAGGGACAGGACCGCTATAATTCACCCCTCCACTTT. Protein sequence: CASMQGQDRYNSPLHF.

The chain carries TRBV6-4 and TRBJ2-5; the match to TRBD2 covers 9 bases. Germline CDR1 and CDR2: MRHNA and SNTAGT. With 5 bases clipped from V and 4 bases from J, the junction kept 8 bases outside the gene matches. The CDR3 is 15 amino acids. The CDR3 is CASSSKGLALETQYF. Here the CDR3 DNA reads TGTGCCAGCAGTTCAAAGGGACTAGCCTTAGAGACCCAGTACTTC.

The genes are TRBV27 and TRBJ2-7; 8 bases map to TRBD2. V trimming: 4 bases; J trimming: 2 bases; junction bases outside the gene matches: 10. The CDR3 spans 16 residues. CDR1 MNHEY and CDR2 SMNVEV come from the germline V gene (reference sequence). The CDR3: CASSYSSGGKAYEQYF. As DNA, the CDR3 is TGTGCCAGCAGTTACAGCTCGGGGGGGAAAGCCTACGAGCAGTACTTC.

CDR3 protein: CASSPRGSGGAETQYF. Written as DNA, the CDR3 is TGTGCCAGCAGCCCTCGGGGTAGCGGGGGGGCAGAGACCCAGTACTTC. V gene TRBV7-9 combines with J gene TRBJ2-5, with 11 nucleotides matching TRBD2. Losses at the gene ends were 5 bases for V and 4 bases for J; bases not matched to a gene: 9. The CDR3 is 16 residues long. From germline, CDR1 is SEHNR and CDR2 FQNEAQ (reference sequence). The full variable domain, its missing parts supplied by reference TRBV7-9 and TRBJ2-5, is DTGVSQNPRHKITKRGQNVTFRCDPISEHNRLYWYRQTLGQGPEFLTYFQNEAQLEKSRLLSDRFSAERPKGSFSTLEIQRTEQGDSAMYLCASSPRGSGGAETQYFGPGTRLLVL.

The V and J genes are TRBV5-1 and TRBJ2-7; 13 nucleotides line up with TRBD2. Losses at the gene ends were 0 bases for V and 4 bases for J; bases not matched to a gene: 10. The CDR3 totals 18 residues. Germline V gene data show CDR1 as SGHRS and CDR2 as YFSETQ. CDR3 in DNA: TGCGCCAGCAGCTTGGGACTAGCGGGGGGCACAGTCGGTTACGAGCAGTACTTC. Its protein product is CASSLGLAGGTVGYEQYF.

J is TRBJ2-1 and V is TRBV2, with 16 nucleotides matching TRBD2. There are 16 residues in the CDR3. Germline-derived CDR1 and CDR2 are SNHLY and FYNNEI. Trimming took 6 bases from V and 9 from J; bases not matched to a gene: 8. The CDR3 here is CASSAGLAGGFSEQFF. CDR3 DNA: TGTGCCAGCAGCGCGGGACTAGCGGGGGGGTTTAGTGAGCAGTTCTTC.

A word on this clone: An end of the junction does not agree with germline; a read error may underlie this. This chain connects TRBV6-5 to TRBJ1-6; 7 bases align to TRBD1. The CDR3 length is 14 residues. Germline lookup yields CDR1 MNHEY and CDR2 SVGAGI. The CDR3, as DNA: TGTGCCAGCAGCTCCGGGACAGAAAGACGGGCCCTCAACTTT. Translation: CASSSGTERRALNF.

The chain has TRBV5-1 and TRBJ2-2; tentatively, D is TRBD2 (5 bases). The CDR3 runs to 13 residues. CDR1 SGHRS and CDR2 YFSETQ come from the germline V gene. V lost 2 bases, J lost 4 bases, and 6 bases lay in between. The CDR3 region has the DNA TGCGCCAGCAGCTTTGGGAGCACCGGGGAGCTGTTTTTT. Its protein is CASSFGSTGELFF.

The gene calls are TRBV9 and TRBJ2-7, with TRBD1 matching 10 bases. J gave up 6 bases and V 3 bases, and 12 bases lay outside the gene matches. The CDR3 length is 16 residues. The germline V gene has CDR1 SGDLS and CDR2 YYNGEE. The CDR3 DNA sequence: TGTGCCAGCAGCGCCCGGGACAGGGGCCTTCTGAGCGAGCAGTACTTC. Translation: CASSARDRGLLSEQYF.

This rearrangement joins TRBV7-9 to TRBJ1-1, with a weak D call TRBD1 (6 bases). Trimming took off 4 bases at V and 4 bases at J, with 10 bases between the two ends. CDR3 length equals 13 residues. Germline V CDR1 and CDR2: SEHNR, FQNEAQ (reference sequence). CDR3 region: CASSSQGSTEAFF. CDR3 DNA sequence: TGTGCCAGCAGCTCACAGGGAAGCACTGAAGCTTTCTTT.

This sequence joins TRBV13 and TRBJ1-1; a possible D gene is TRBD1 (5 bases). The germline gives CDR1 PRHDT, CDR2 FYEKMQ (reference sequence). Trimming took off 3 bases at V and 3 bases at J, with 5 bases between the two ends. This CDR3 comprises 12 residues. CDR3 sequence (DNA): TGTGCCAGCAGCTTCAGGGACACTGAAGCTTTCTTT. This gives the protein CASSFRDTEAFF.

This clone was counted once. V gene TRBV4-2 combines with J gene TRBJ2-3, with TRBD2 matching over 11 bases. V trimming: 3 bases; J trimming: 3 bases; junction bases outside the gene matches: 8. The CDR3 totals 17 residues. CDR1 is LGHNA, CDR2 YNFKEQ, per germline. The CDR3 DNA reads TGTGCCAGCAGCCAGGCAATGACTAGCGGGGAAACAGATACGCAGTATTTT. Encoded protein: CASSQAMTSGETDTQYF.

J is TRBJ2-3 and V is TRBV5-1; 8 bases match TRBD1. Germline V CDR1 and CDR2: SGHRS, YFSETQ. V was clipped by 2 bases and J by 8 bases; unmatched bases: 16. The CDR3 sequence is 17 residues long. The CDR3: CASSLIATGVSQGTQYF. The CDR3 DNA is TGCGCCAGCAGCTTAATAGCGACAGGGGTATCTCAAGGTACGCAGTATTTT.

The rearrangement links TRBV10-3 to TRBJ2-3; TRBD1 agrees at 9 bases. CDR1 ENHRY and CDR2 SYGVKD come from the germline V gene. V shed 10 bases, J shed 4 bases, and the junction held 12 bases outside the gene matches. The CDR3 spans 15 residues. Here the CDR3 DNA reads TGTGCCACAAAGCACCGGGACAGGGAGGCAGATACGCAGTATTTT. Translating gives CATKHRDREADTQYF.

V and J are TRBV7-9 and TRBJ1-6; no firm D call. CDR1 is SEHNR, CDR2 FQNEAQ, per germline (reference sequence). This CDR3 contains 14 residues. The ends were cut back, 1 base at V and 5 bases at J, with 6 bases in the middle. CDR3 in DNA: TGTGCCAGCAGCTTAGGAGCTGATAATTCACCCCTCCACTTT. Encoded protein: CASSLGADNSPLHF.

This sequence joins TRBV7-2 and TRBJ2-7; D is unclear. This CDR3 is built from 13 residues. Trimming stripped 1 base from V and 3 bases from J, with 7 bases between. CDR1 and CDR2 (germline): SGHTA, FQGNSA. The CDR3 protein is CASSLGWSYEQYF. The CDR3 bases are TGTGCCAGCAGCTTAGGATGGAGCTACGAGCAGTACTTC.